Listed here are 26 T cell receptor beta chains from one sample, sequenced in a study of blood T cell repertoires in COVID-19. The data were produced by immunoSEQ multiplex PCR, yet TCRdb's version contains in-frame clones alone and is incomplete. The table has hundreds of thousands of clones, approximately 82% seen once. The material sequenced was peripheral blood. The origin of the receptors is a woman of 80 years or more with acute or convalescent COVID-19.

V and J are TRBV6-1 and TRBJ2-7; TRBD2 might be the D (5 bases). Trimming pared 1 base from V and 0 bases from J, leaving 13 bases between. The CDR3 sequence is 16 residues long. Germline V CDR1 and CDR2: MNHNS, SASEGT. DNA of the CDR3: TGTGCCAGCAGTGAAGTAGATAGAACTAGCTCCTACGAGCAGTACTTC. This sequence encodes CASSEVDRTSSYEQYF.

V usage is TRBV7-6 and J usage is TRBJ1-1; D remains ambiguous. CDR1 is SGHVS and CDR2 is FNYEAQ in the germline V gene. CDR3 length: 13 amino acids. V was trimmed by 4 bases and J by 1 base, leaving 7 bases between them. Here the CDR3 reads CASSSQENTEAFF. The DNA of the CDR3 is TGTGCCAGCAGCTCCCAGGAGAACACTGAAGCTTTCTTT.

V usage is TRBV7-3 and J usage is TRBJ2-7, with TRBD2 matching 14 bases. J was trimmed by 5 bases and V by 5 bases; bases with no gene match: 8. The length of the CDR3 is 16 residues. CDR1 and CDR2 (germline): SGHTA, FQGTGA. CDR3 DNA sequence: TGTGCCAGCAGCCAACCGGGACTAGCGGGAGTCAACGAGCAGTACTTC. Protein sequence: CASSQPGLAGVNEQYF.

The J gene is TRBJ2-2, the V gene TRBV7-9, with D unresolved. Trimming pared 5 bases from V and 3 bases from J, leaving 13 bases between. The CDR3 runs 15 residues. Germline V gene sequence: CDR1 SEHNR, CDR2 FQNEAQ (reference sequence). In DNA, the CDR3 is TGTGCCAGCAGCGAGAGTGGGCCCTACACCGGGGAGCTGTTTTTT. Residues: CASSESGPYTGELFF.

The gene calls are TRBV14 and TRBJ2-3; 11 bases agree with TRBD2. With 4 bases clipped from V and 4 bases from J, the junction kept 13 bases outside the gene matches. There are 18 residues in the CDR3. Germline CDR1 SGHDN, CDR2 FVKESK. CDR3 nucleotide sequence: TGTGCCAGCAGCCTTGTGGCTAGCGGGGGGCGATCCCCAGATACGCAGTATTTT. Translating gives CASSLVASGGRSPDTQYF.

The CDR3 DNA follows: TGTGCCAGTAGTATCGGGCTAGCGGGGGACACCGGGGAGCTGTTTTTT. This sequence encodes CASSIGLAGDTGELFF. The chain has TRBV19 and TRBJ2-2; TRBD2 agrees at 10 bases. Trimming at V came to 3 bases and at J to 3 bases, leaving 4 bases not matched to a gene. CDR3 length: 16 amino acids. Germline-derived CDR1 and CDR2 are LNHDA and SQIVND (reference sequence).

The rearrangement uses TRBV5-4 and TRBJ1-1; D is unresolved. The germline V and J ends were trimmed by 2 bases and 0 bases, with 5 bases remaining between them. The germline V gene has CDR1 SGHNT and CDR2 YYREEE (reference sequence). The CDR3 is 13 amino acids. The CDR3 here is CASSFSVNTEAFF. CDR3 sequence (DNA): TGTGCCAGCAGCTTTAGCGTGAACACTGAAGCTTTCTTT.

V gene TRBV19 combines with J gene TRBJ1-5; 10 bases are shared with TRBD1. V dropped 7 bases and J dropped 3; count of bases not matched to a gene: 6. Per the germline V gene, CDR1 is LNHDA and CDR2 is SQIVND (reference sequence). The CDR3 length is 15 residues. The CDR3 region has the DNA TGTGCCAGTAATCCGACAGGGGGCGACAATCAGCCCCAGCATTTT. This codes for CASNPTGGDNQPQHF. Based on the CDR3 plus reference TRBV19 and TRBJ1-5, the full variable domain is DGGITQSPKYLFRKEGQNVTLSCEQNLNHDAMYWYRQDPGQGLRLIYYSQIVNDFQKGDIAEGYSVSREKKESFPLTVTSAQKNPTAFYLCASNPTGGDNQPQHFGDGTRLSIL.

J is TRBJ2-7 and V is TRBV19, with TRBD1 as a possible D gene (7 bases). This CDR3 region has 17 residues. The ends were cut back, 7 bases at V and 4 bases at J, with 26 bases in the middle. CDR1 is LNHDA, CDR2 SQIVND, per germline (reference sequence). In DNA form, the CDR3 reads TGTGCCAGTACCCCATATGGCGGCAGGGGGGATTTGTACGAGCAGTACTTC. Its protein product is CASTPYGGRGDLYEQYF.

The CDR3 spells CASSHLAPNTEAFF. The CDR3 DNA follows: TGTGCCAGCAGTCACCTAGCCCCGAACACTGAAGCTTTCTTT. The chain links TRBV6-6 to TRBJ1-1; D gene unclear. V gave up 5 bases and J gave up 1 base, with 11 bases separating them. CDR1 and CDR2 (germline): MNHNY, SVGAGI (reference sequence). The CDR3 runs to 14 residues.

V usage is TRBV5-1 and J usage is TRBJ2-1; 7 bases map to TRBD2. CDR1 SGHRS and CDR2 YFSETQ come from the germline V gene. V shed 5 bases and J 1 base; nucleotides not matched to a gene: 6. The CDR3 contains 15 residues. In nucleotides, the CDR3 is TGCGCCAGCAGTTCAAGCGGGGATTCCTACAATGAGCAGTTCTTC. Amino acids: CASSSSGDSYNEQFF. Using reference TRBV5-1 and TRBJ2-1 for the parts outside the CDR3, the full variable domain is KAGVTQTPRYLIKTRGQQVTLSCSPISGHRSVSWYQQTPGQGLQFLFEYFSETQRNKGNFPGRFSGRQFSNSRSEMNVSTLELGDSALYLCASSSSGDSYNEQFFGPGTRLTVL.

The DNA for the CDR3 is TGTGCCAGCAGTGATGGTCGGTCCATAGGGGGGACCCAGTACTTC. The encoded protein is CASSDGRSIGGTQYF. The genes are TRBV2 and TRBJ2-5; a weak D match, TRBD1 (6 bases). The germline gives CDR1 SNHLY, CDR2 FYNNEI. There are 15 residues in the CDR3. V gave up 3 bases and J gave up 7 bases, with 18 bases separating them.

Written as DNA, the CDR3 is TGTGCCAGCAGCGACAATCAGGGGGCGCGACAAGAGACCCAGTACTTC. Its translation: CASSDNQGARQETQYF. This chain links TRBV7-6 with TRBJ2-5, with TRBD1 identical over 8 bases. Germline-derived CDR1 and CDR2 are SGHVS and FNYEAQ. This CDR3 contains 16 residues. V was pared by 5 bases and J by 2 bases, with 10 bases of the junction left unmatched.

In DNA form, the CDR3 reads TGTGCCACCAGTGATAGGGCAGGGCAAGCTTTCTTT. Protein: CATSDRAGQAFF. The gene calls are TRBV24-1 and TRBJ1-1; maybe TRBD1 (5 bases). Trimming cost V 3 bases and J 9 bases, with 10 bases left between them. Germline lookup yields CDR1 KGHDR and CDR2 SFDVKD. The CDR3 runs to 12 residues.

V and J are TRBV30 and TRBJ2-3; the match to TRBD2 covers 10 bases. The CDR3 is 13 amino acids. Trimming took 4 bases from V and 3 from J; bases not matched to a gene: 1. Per the germline V gene, CDR1 is GTSNPN and CDR2 is SVGIG (reference sequence). The CDR3 is CAWTSGSTDTQYF. The CDR3 DNA follows: TGTGCCTGGACTAGCGGGAGTACAGATACGCAGTATTTT.

This chain connects TRBV28 to TRBJ2-4, with TRBD2 identical over 7 bases. CDR1 is MDHEN and CDR2 is SYDVKM in the germline V gene. This CDR3 contains 14 residues. V shed 5 bases, J shed 8 bases, and the junction held 9 bases outside the gene matches. In DNA form, the CDR3 reads TGTGCCAGCAGTATAACGGGAGGCCGGGACATTCAGTACTTC. Its protein is CASSITGGRDIQYF.

The V gene is TRBV5-1, the J gene TRBJ2-2; weak D call: TRBD2 (5 bases). V was trimmed by 6 bases and J by 6 bases, leaving 15 bases between them. This CDR3 spans 14 amino acids. Germline values: CDR1 SGHRS, CDR2 YFSETQ. Written as DNA, the CDR3 is TGCGCCAGCAACAAGATGGGAGAAGCCGGGGAGCTGTTTTTT. Translating it yields CASNKMGEAGELFF.

The chain recombines TRBV7-9 with TRBJ2-3; 14 nucleotides line up with TRBD2. This CDR3 is built from 17 residues. CDR1 and CDR2 from the germline V gene are SEHNR and FQNEAQ (reference sequence). V was clipped by 1 base and J by 7 bases; unmatched bases: 7. The CDR3 is CASSLGGLAGARNTQYF. CDR3 nucleotides: TGTGCCAGCAGCTTAGGGGGACTAGCGGGAGCGAGGAATACGCAGTATTTT.

This clone was observed once. The V call is TRBV24-1, the J call TRBJ2-1; D unresolved. V lost 1 base to trimming and J lost 7 bases, with 7 bases between them. The CDR3 is 13 residues long. Looked up from germline, CDR1 is KGHDR and CDR2 is SFDVKD. The CDR3 DNA follows: TGTGCCACCAGTGATTTACGAGAGAATGAGCAGTTCTTC. This codes for CATSDLRENEQFF.

V and J are TRBV11-2 and TRBJ2-1; D possibly corresponds to TRBD2 (5 bases). V was cut by 2 bases and J by 7 bases, with 12 bases left in between. CDR1 is SGHAT and CDR2 is FQNNGV in the germline V gene. The CDR3 has 14 amino acids. The CDR3 loop is CASSLFDGVNEQFF. Here the CDR3 DNA reads TGTGCCAGCAGCTTATTCGACGGGGTGAATGAGCAGTTCTTC.

The chain is built from TRBV12-3 or TRBV12-4 and TRBJ1-1; D is unresolved. The V and J ends lost 3 bases and 1 base respectively, with 3 bases between them. This CDR3 spans 12 amino acids. DNA for the CDR3: TGTGCCAGCAGTTTCGGGAACACTGAAGCTTTCTTT. It is translated as CASSFGNTEAFF.

This clone came up once. This chain connects TRBV7-2 to TRBJ1-2; D is possibly TRBD1 (6 bases). The V gene's germline CDR1 is SGHTA and CDR2 FQGNSA. The CDR3 length is 13 residues. V shed 5 bases and J shed 8 bases, with 15 bases lying between them. The CDR3 loop is CASSPEGGNGYTF. Written as DNA, the CDR3 is TGTGCCAGCAGCCCAGAGGGGGGGAACGGCTACACCTTC.

In DNA form, the CDR3 reads TGCGCCAGCAGCTTGGACCTGACTAGCGGGTCTTACAATGAGCAGTTCTTC. This encodes CASSLDLTSGSYNEQFF. V and J are TRBV5-1 and TRBJ2-1, with 10 positions matching TRBD2. The CDR3 has 17 amino acids. CDR1 and CDR2 from the germline V gene are SGHRS and YFSETQ. Trimming at V came to 0 bases and at J to 4 bases, leaving 7 bases not matched to a gene.

As DNA, the CDR3 is TGTGCCAGCAGCGAGGGGACAGGGAACACTGAAGCTTTCTTT. It specifies CASSEGTGNTEAFF. The chain couples TRBV11-2 to TRBJ1-1, with 8 bases lining up with TRBD1. Trimming cost V 5 bases and J 1 base; bases outside gene matches: 3. This CDR3 has 14 residues. Germline CDR1 is SGHAT and CDR2 is FQNNGV.

This clone was seen only a few times. Other DNA sequences in the same sample also yield this CDR3. Here the CDR3 reads CASSSGQLNTGELFF. CDR3 DNA: TGTGCCAGCAGCTCTGGACAGTTGAACACCGGGGAGCTGTTTTTT. V is TRBV7-2 and J is TRBJ2-2, with D perhaps matching TRBD1 (6 bases). Trimming took 4 bases from V and 1 from J, leaving 10 bases between them. Per the germline V gene, CDR1 is SGHTA and CDR2 is FQGNSA. CDR3 length equals 15 residues. The variable domain in full, completed from reference TRBV7-2 and TRBJ2-2, reads GAGVSQSPSNKVTEKGKDVELRCDPISGHTALYWYRQSLGQGLEFLIYFQGNSAPDKSGLPSDRFSAERTGGSVSTLTIQRTQQEDSAVYLCASSSGQLNTGELFFGEGSRLTVL.

The chain combines TRBV7-2 with TRBJ1-2, with unresolved D. Per germline, CDR1 SGHTA and CDR2 FQGNSA. Trimming shortened V by 2 bases and J by 8 bases, and 12 bases separated the two germline ends. The length of the CDR3 is 13 residues. CDR3 nucleotide sequence: TGTGCCAGCAGCTTAAGCTCAGGCCGAGGCTACACCTTC. Protein: CASSLSSGRGYTF.